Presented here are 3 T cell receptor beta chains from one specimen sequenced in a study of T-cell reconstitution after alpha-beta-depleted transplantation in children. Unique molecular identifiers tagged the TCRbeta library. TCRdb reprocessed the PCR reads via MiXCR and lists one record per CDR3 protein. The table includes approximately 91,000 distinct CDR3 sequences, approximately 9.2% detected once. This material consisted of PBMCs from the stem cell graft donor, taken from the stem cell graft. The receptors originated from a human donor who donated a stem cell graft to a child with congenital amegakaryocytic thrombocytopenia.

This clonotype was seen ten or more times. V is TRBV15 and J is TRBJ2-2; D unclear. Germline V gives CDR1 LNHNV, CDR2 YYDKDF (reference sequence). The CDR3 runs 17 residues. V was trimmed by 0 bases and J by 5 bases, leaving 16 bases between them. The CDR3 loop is CATSRDRVAGRTGELFF. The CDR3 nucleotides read TGTGCCACCAGCAGAGATAGGGTGGCAGGCCGGACCGGGGAGCTGTTTTTT.

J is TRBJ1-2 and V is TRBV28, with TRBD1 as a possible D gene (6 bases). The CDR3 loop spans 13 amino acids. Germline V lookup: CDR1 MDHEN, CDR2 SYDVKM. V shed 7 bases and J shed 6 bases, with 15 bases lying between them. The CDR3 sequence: CASTRRGFNGYTF. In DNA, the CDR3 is TGTGCCAGCACACGAAGGGGGTTCAATGGCTACACCTTC.

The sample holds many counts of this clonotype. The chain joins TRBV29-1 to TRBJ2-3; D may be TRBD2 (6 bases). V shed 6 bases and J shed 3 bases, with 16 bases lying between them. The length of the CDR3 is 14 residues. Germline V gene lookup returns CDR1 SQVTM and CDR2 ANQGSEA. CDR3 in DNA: TGCAGCGTCCCCGAGGTGGGGGGAACAGATACGCAGTATTTT. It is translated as CSVPEVGGTDTQYF.